This TCR beta chain was profiled in a study of response to subunit inactivated influenza vaccine. Each CDR3 protein gets one entry after TCRdb re-called the RT-PCR reads with MiXCR. Among about 700,000 distinct CDR3 sequences listed, around 14% were seen once. The CDR3 is 14 amino acids. J lost 8 bases, V lost 3 bases, and 2 bases had no gene match. This clonotype was seen many times. What it recognizes is unknown. The study's findings and limits: Authors suggested seasonal influenza vaccinations each recruit few new T cells.

This receptor was identified in a man aged 50-60 years who received an inactivated influenza vaccine. The chain joins TRBV12-3 or TRBV12-4 to TRBJ2-1, with 12 bases matching TRBD1. This material consisted of PBMCs from blood, taken less than 15 days before vaccination. CDR3 region: CASSLGQGAYEQFF. In DNA form, the CDR3 reads TGTGCCAGCAGTTTGGGACAGGGGGCCTATGAGCAGTTCTTC.